Following are 13 T cell receptor beta chains from one sample sequenced in a study of cytomegalovirus exposure and HLA in healthy donors. Only in-frame clones appear in the TCRdb table, and some are missing; sequencing was by immunoSEQ multiplex PCR. There are hundreds of thousands of clones in the sample; 80% to 85% occur only once, and more than 12% lies in the top ten. The sequenced sample was PBMCs. The origin of the receptors is a woman aged 25-40 years in good health and CMV-seropositive.

This clone was observed once. The V call is TRBV2, the J call TRBJ2-1; D perhaps matches TRBD1 (6 bases). Per germline, CDR1 SNHLY and CDR2 FYNNEI. The CDR3 consists of 15 residues. Trimming removed 2 bases from V and 1 base from J, with 9 bases in between. The CDR3 nucleotides are TGTGCCAGCAGTGAATCGGGACAATCCTACAATGAGCAGTTCTTC. Translation: CASSESGQSYNEQFF.

The chain recombines TRBV11-1 with TRBJ2-7, with D maybe TRBD1 (6 bases). The CDR3 covers 14 residues. Germline lookup yields CDR1 SGHAT and CDR2 FQDESV (reference sequence). V was shortened by 4 bases and J by 5 bases, with 15 bases between the two germline ends. This CDR3 reads CASSSRTGFDEQYF. DNA of the CDR3: TGTGCCAGCAGCTCTAGAACAGGGTTCGACGAGCAGTACTTC.

This clone was picked up a small number of times. J is TRBJ1-1 and V is TRBV6-1; TRBD1 agrees at 12 bases. Germline CDR1 MNHNS, CDR2 SASEGT. V lost 6 bases, J lost 10 bases, and 6 bases stayed unmatched. The CDR3 is 13 amino acids. CDR3 nucleotide sequence: TGTGCCAGCAGGAAAGGGACAGGGGGCACAGCTTTCTTT. It is translated as CASRKGTGGTAFF.

The gene calls are TRBV29-1 and TRBJ2-3; possible D gene TRBD2, 6 bases. V gave up 4 bases and J gave up 2 bases, with 19 bases separating them. CDR3 length: 16 amino acids. Germline-derived CDR1 and CDR2 are SQVTM and ANQGSEA. The CDR3 protein is CSVARPGVAATDTQYF. In DNA, the CDR3 is TGCAGCGTTGCCCGGCCGGGGGTAGCGGCCACAGATACGCAGTATTTT.

The rearrangement uses TRBV5-6 and TRBJ1-1; a possible D gene is TRBD1 (5 bases). This CDR3 has 14 amino acids. Germline V gives CDR1 SGHDT, CDR2 YYEEEE. The germline V and J ends were trimmed by 5 bases and 3 bases, with 14 bases remaining between them. The DNA for the CDR3 is TGTGCCAGCAGTCTGGTGGGGGACTACACTGAAGCTTTCTTT. It is translated as CASSLVGDYTEAFF.

V gene TRBV29-1 combines with J gene TRBJ1-4; D is unclear. The CDR3 is 11 amino acids. Deletions cut 7 bases from V and 6 bases from J, with 9 bases between. Germline CDR1 SQVTM, CDR2 ANQGSEA. CDR3 sequence: CSARRDEKLFF. The CDR3 region has the DNA TGCAGCGCGCGAAGGGATGAAAAACTGTTTTTT.

This clone showed up just a few times. V and J are TRBV4-2 and TRBJ1-4, with D tentatively TRBD1 (5 bases). The germline gives CDR1 LGHNA, CDR2 YNFKEQ. Trimming removed 1 base at V and 15 bases at J, with 18 bases between. This CDR3 has 14 residues. This CDR3 is CASSQVVGGGLVFF. The CDR3 DNA reads TGTGCCAGCAGCCAAGTTGTGGGGGGGGGACTTGTGTTTTTT.

This clone showed up just a few times. The chain combines TRBV6-5 with TRBJ2-1; 12 bases align to TRBD2. V gave up 0 bases and J gave up 6 bases; unmatched junction bases: 0. CDR3 length equals 15 residues. Germline V gene data show CDR1 as MNHEY and CDR2 as SVGAGI. The CDR3 nucleotides are TGTGCCAGCAGTTACTCACTAGCGGGAGGCAATGAGCAGTTCTTC. This translates into CASSYSLAGGNEQFF.

This clone was seen at least ten times. The V and J genes are TRBV6-4 and TRBJ2-1, with TRBD2 matching over 7 bases. V gave up 3 bases and J gave up 5 bases; unmatched junction bases: 7. CDR1 and CDR2 (germline): MRHNA, SNTAGT. The CDR3 totals 15 residues. The CDR3 DNA reads as TGTGCCAGCAGTGAGGCGGCGGGAGACAACAATGAGCAGTTCTTC. Residues: CASSEAAGDNNEQFF.

The chain combines TRBV9 with TRBJ2-3; D unclear. V dropped 3 bases and J dropped 5 bases, with 7 bases sitting between them. Per germline, CDR1 SGDLS and CDR2 YYNGEE. This CDR3 comprises 12 residues. CDR3 protein: CASSAYEDTQYF. CDR3 in DNA: TGTGCCAGCAGCGCATACGAAGATACGCAGTATTTT.

The chain couples TRBV9 to TRBJ1-1; tentative D call: TRBD1 (5 bases). Germline CDR1 reads SGDLS; CDR2 reads YYNGEE. V was trimmed by 0 bases and J by 5 bases, leaving 11 bases between them. This CDR3 is built from 14 residues. The CDR3 spells CASSVESGGTEAFF. DNA for the CDR3: TGTGCCAGCAGCGTAGAGTCGGGGGGGACTGAAGCTTTCTTT.

The chain carries TRBV2 and TRBJ1-4, with 9 bases identical to TRBD1. CDR1 and CDR2 (germline): SNHLY, FYNNEI. With 5 bases clipped from V and 7 bases from J, the junction kept 5 bases outside the gene matches. The CDR3 has 14 amino acids. Here the CDR3 DNA reads TGTGCCAGCAGTCACAGGGGGCTGGGTGAAAAACTGTTTTTT. Translating gives CASSHRGLGEKLFF. Full variable domain (remainder filled in from reference TRBV2 and TRBJ1-4): EPEVTQTPSHQVTQMGQEVILRCVPISNHLYFYWYRQILGQKVEFLVSFYNNEISEKSEIFDDQFSVERPDGSNFTLKIRSTKLEDSAMYFCASSHRGLGEKLFFGSGTQLSVL.

CDR3 sequence reads: CSVEDLQGGLVVLTF. The DNA for the CDR3 is TGCAGCGTTGAAGATCTTCAGGGCGGGTTGGTTGTCCTGACTTTC. This chain joins TRBV29-1 and TRBJ2-6; TRBD1 or TRBD2 may be the D gene (5 bases each). The CDR3 has 15 residues. The germline gives CDR1 SQVTM, CDR2 ANQGSEA. Trimming pared 0 bases from V and 13 bases from J, leaving 19 bases between.